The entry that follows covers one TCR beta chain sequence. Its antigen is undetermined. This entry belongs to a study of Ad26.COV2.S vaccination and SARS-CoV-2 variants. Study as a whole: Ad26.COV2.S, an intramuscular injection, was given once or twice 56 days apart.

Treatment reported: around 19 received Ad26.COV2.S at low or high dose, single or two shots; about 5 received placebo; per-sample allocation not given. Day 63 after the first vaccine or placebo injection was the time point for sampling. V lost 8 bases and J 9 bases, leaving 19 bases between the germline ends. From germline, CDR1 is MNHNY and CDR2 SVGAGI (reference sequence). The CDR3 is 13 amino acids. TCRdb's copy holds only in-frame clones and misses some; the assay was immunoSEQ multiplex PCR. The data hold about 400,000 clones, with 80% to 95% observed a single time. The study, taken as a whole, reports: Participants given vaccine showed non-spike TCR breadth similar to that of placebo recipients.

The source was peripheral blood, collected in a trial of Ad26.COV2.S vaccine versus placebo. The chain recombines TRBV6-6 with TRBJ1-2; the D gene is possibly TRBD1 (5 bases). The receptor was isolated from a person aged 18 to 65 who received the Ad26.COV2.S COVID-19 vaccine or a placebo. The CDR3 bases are TGTGCCAGCGGAACAGGCAAGGCACGGAGCTACACCTTC. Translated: CASGTGKARSYTF.